This T cell receptor (beta chain) was observed in a study of T cells in Graves' hyperthyroidism and ophthalmopathy. At the level of the study: The authors collected peripheral blood at initial diagnosis, before any treatment.

The CDR3 sequence is 12 residues long. The V gene lost 4 bases and the J gene lost 4 bases, with 7 bases spanning the gap. CDR1 SQVTM and CDR2 ANQGSEA come from the germline V gene. TCR beta CDR3 sequences were amplified from RNA transcripts. First-round RT-PCR with HTBI primers amplified the TCR CDR3 region. TCRdb reprocessed the multiplex PCR reads via MiXCR and lists one record per CDR3 protein. In the table there are around 350,000 distinct CDR3 sequences, 13% to 15% of which are singletons. The chain combines TRBV29-1 with TRBJ1-4; D may be TRBD1 (6 bases). The clonotype originates from a woman between 55 and 75 years old with Graves' ophthalmopathy. Sequencing used blood. CDR3 bases: TGCAGCGTTGGACAGGTTAATGAAAAACTGTTTTTT. Protein sequence: CSVGQVNEKLFF.